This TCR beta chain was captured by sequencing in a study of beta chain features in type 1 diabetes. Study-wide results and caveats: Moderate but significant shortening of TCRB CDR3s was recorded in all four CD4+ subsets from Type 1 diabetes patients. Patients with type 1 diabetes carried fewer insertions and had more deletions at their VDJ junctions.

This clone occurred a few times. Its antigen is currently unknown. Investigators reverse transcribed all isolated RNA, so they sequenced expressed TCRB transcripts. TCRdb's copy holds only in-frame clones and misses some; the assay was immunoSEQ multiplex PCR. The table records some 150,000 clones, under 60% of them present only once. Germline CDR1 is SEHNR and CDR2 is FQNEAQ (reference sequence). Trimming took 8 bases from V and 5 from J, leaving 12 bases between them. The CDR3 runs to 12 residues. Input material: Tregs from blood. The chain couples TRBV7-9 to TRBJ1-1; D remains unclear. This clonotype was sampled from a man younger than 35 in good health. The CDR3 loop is CASDKGETEAFF. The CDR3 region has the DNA TGTGCCAGCGACAAGGGAGAGACTGAAGCTTTCTTT.